The 27 T cell receptor beta chains reported below all come from one sample, sequenced in a study of T cell repertoires in cytomegalovirus infection. TCRdb independently ran MiXCR on the reads; one entry per CDR3 protein. The sample lists about 360,000 distinct CDR3 sequences, around 18% occurring once. Sequenced: PBMCs. The origin of the receptors is a human donor in good health (CMV status not recorded). Some clones in this sample may be carry-over from other donors' samples.

With respect to this clonotype: Germline is not matched at one junction end, which may reflect a read error. The chain combines TRBV18 with TRBJ1-2, with D unclear. The CDR3 length is 14 residues. Germline V gene lookup returns CDR1 KGHSH and CDR2 LQKENI. The CDR3 DNA follows: TGTGCCGGCTCACCCCCGGGATTTGACTATGGCTACACCTTC. This sequence encodes CAGSPPGFDYGYTF.

The chain couples TRBV5-1 to TRBJ2-1; TRBD1 agrees at 8 bases. The CDR3 is made up of 15 amino acids. Germline V CDR1 and CDR2: SGHRS, YFSETQ. The J segment lost 8 bases and the V segment lost 1 base, leaving 8 bases of the junction unmatched. CDR3 in amino acids: CASSLQGQGFDEQFF. In DNA, the CDR3 is TGCGCCAGCAGCTTGCAAGGACAGGGTTTCGATGAGCAGTTCTTC.

This clonotype was counted a few times. This chain links TRBV7-2 with TRBJ1-2; 7 bases fit TRBD1. V trimming: 5 bases; J trimming: 7 bases; junction bases outside the gene matches: 7. Germline V CDR1 and CDR2: SGHTA, FQGNSA. The CDR3 runs to 13 residues. CDR3 residues: CASSHRQGPGYTF. CDR3 nucleotide sequence: TGTGCCAGCAGCCATAGACAGGGACCTGGCTACACCTTC.

The V gene is TRBV6-1, the J gene TRBJ2-5; no clear D gene. The CDR3 loop spans 13 amino acids. Deletions cut 6 bases from V and 1 base from J, with 9 bases between. The germline V gene has CDR1 MNHNS and CDR2 SASEGT. The CDR3: CASRMGTQETQYF. The CDR3 DNA sequence: TGTGCCAGCAGGATGGGTACCCAAGAGACCCAGTACTTC.

This clonotype was detected ten times or more. V and J are TRBV4-1 and TRBJ2-7; 12 nucleotides align to TRBD2. J lost 5 bases, V lost 4 bases, and 6 bases had no gene match. The germline V gene has CDR1 MGHRA and CDR2 YSYEKL. The CDR3 is made up of 15 amino acids. Written as DNA, the CDR3 is TGCGCCAGCAGCCGTCGACTAGCGGGAGTTCACGAGCAGTACTTC. Residues: CASSRRLAGVHEQYF.

This clonotype was seen a few times. The chain joins TRBV23-1 to TRBJ2-1; 11 bases fit TRBD2. TRBV23-1 is known as an ORF, though its function is uncertain. Trimming cost V 3 bases and J 4 bases; bases outside gene matches: 14. The CDR3 totals 19 residues. The CDR3 bases are TGCGCCAGCAGTCACCCGGACCTGGGACTAGCGGTTCTTTACAATGAGCAGTTCTTC. Amino acid sequence: CASSHPDLGLAVLYNEQFF.

This clonotype was recorded many times. V gene TRBV7-2 combines with J gene TRBJ2-5, with D unclear. CDR3 length: 15 amino acids. Trimming stripped 1 base from V and 2 bases from J, with 11 bases between. CDR1 and CDR2 (germline): SGHTA, FQGNSA. This CDR3 reads CASSLVFPLQETQYF. The CDR3 DNA reads TGTGCCAGCAGCTTAGTCTTCCCGCTTCAAGAGACCCAGTACTTC.

J is TRBJ2-2 and V is TRBV19; D ambiguous. The V and J ends lost 4 bases and 4 bases respectively, with 13 bases between them. The germline CDR1 and CDR2 sequences are LNHDA and SQIVND (reference sequence). The CDR3 has 15 residues. CDR3 coding DNA: TGTGCCAGTAGTACGTTATTAGACCTCACCGGGGAGCTGTTTTTT. Translated: CASSTLLDLTGELFF.

CDR3 in amino acids: CATGGAHNEQFF. The CDR3, as DNA: TGTGCCACCGGGGGCGCCCACAATGAGCAGTTCTTC. The chain carries TRBV6-6 and TRBJ2-1; D is tentatively TRBD1 or TRBD2 (6 bases each). Germline CDR1 is MNHNY and CDR2 is SVGAGI (reference sequence). Trimming removed 10 bases from V and 5 bases from J, with 12 bases in between. CDR3 length: 12 residues.

This sequence joins TRBV9 and TRBJ2-2; D is ambiguous. The CDR3 consists of 15 residues. Germline CDR1 and CDR2: SGDLS and YYNGEE. V was pared by 0 bases and J by 7 bases, with 13 bases between. In DNA, the CDR3 is TGTGCCAGCAGCGTAGCCAGCCGAAGGGTCGGGGAGCTGTTTTTT. This translates into CASSVASRRVGELFF.

This clonotype was seen a few times. V usage is TRBV4-1 and J usage is TRBJ2-7, with 7 positions matching TRBD1. With 4 bases clipped from V and 2 bases from J, the junction kept 8 bases outside the gene matches. Germline V lookup: CDR1 MGHRA, CDR2 YSYEKL. CDR3 length: 15 amino acids. CDR3 sequence: CASSLSGTAAYEQYF. In nucleotides, the CDR3 is TGCGCCAGCAGCCTATCCGGGACAGCTGCCTACGAGCAGTACTTC.

This clonotype appeared a few times. The genes are TRBV3-1 and TRBJ2-1; 9 positions agree with TRBD1. The ends lost 0 bases at V and 6 bases at J; junction bases unmatched: 3. The CDR3 loop spans 15 amino acids. The germline gives CDR1 LGHDT, CDR2 YNNKEL (reference sequence). The CDR3 region is CASSQEGQGSNEQFF. The CDR3 coding sequence is TGTGCCAGCAGCCAAGAGGGACAGGGTTCCAATGAGCAGTTCTTC.

The rearrangement joins TRBV7-7 to TRBJ1-1, with D perhaps matching TRBD1 (5 bases). CDR1 is SSHAT, CDR2 FNYEAQ, per germline (reference sequence). The CDR3 runs to 11 residues. Deletions cut 2 bases from V and 11 bases from J, with 9 bases between. CDR3 protein: CASSLRDVAFF. CDR3 coding DNA: TGTGCCAGCAGCTTACGGGACGTTGCTTTCTTT.

A word on this clonotype: One end of the junction is discordant with germline, which a read error may explain. The chain is built from TRBV12-3 or TRBV12-4 and TRBJ1-5; D is ambiguous. The CDR3 runs to 16 residues. The CDR3 is CASRDGDPYSNQPQQF. The CDR3 nucleotides read TGTGCCAGCAGGGACGGAGATCCTTATAGCAATCAGCCCCAGCAGTTT.

This clonotype was seen at least ten times. V gene TRBV12-3 or TRBV12-4 combines with J gene TRBJ2-3; unclear D gene. This CDR3 contains 12 residues. V was pared by 6 bases and J by 7 bases, with 11 bases between. The CDR3 here is CASSLLQYTQYF. CDR3 bases: TGTGCCAGCAGCCTCCTGCAATATACGCAGTATTTT.

At least ten counts were recorded for this clonotype. This chain links TRBV7-2 with TRBJ1-5; D is ambiguous. The V gene lost 0 bases and the J gene lost 2 bases, with 11 bases spanning the gap. The CDR3 loop spans 16 amino acids. The V gene's germline CDR1 is SGHTA and CDR2 FQGNSA. CDR3 sequence (DNA): TGTGCCAGCAGCTTAGCGCTTGGTGTTCGCAATCAGCCCCAGCATTTT. Translated: CASSLALGVRNQPQHF.

This clonotype appeared a single time. V gene TRBV28 combines with J gene TRBJ1-5; D is possibly TRBD1 (5 bases). CDR3 length equals 13 residues. V dropped 8 bases and J dropped 3 bases, with 11 bases sitting between them. Germline CDR1 and CDR2: MDHEN and SYDVKM. CDR3 loop: CASQDSNNQPQHF. CDR3 DNA sequence: TGTGCCAGCCAAGACAGCAACAATCAGCCCCAGCATTTT.

This clonotype has at least ten counts. The rearrangement joins TRBV7-2 to TRBJ2-7; D remains unclear. The V end lost 0 bases, the J end lost 2 bases, and 5 bases lay between the germline ends. CDR1 is SGHTA, CDR2 FQGNSA, per germline. This CDR3 is 13 amino acids long. For the CDR3, the DNA is TGTGCCAGCAGCTTAGCGGGTCCCTACGAGCAGTACTTC. It codes for CASSLAGPYEQYF.

The chain has TRBV12-3 or TRBV12-4 and TRBJ2-1; 10 bases line up with TRBD2. The CDR3 length is 14 residues. V dropped 5 bases and J dropped 10; count of bases not matched to a gene: 8. The DNA for the CDR3 is TGTGCCAGCAGTGAAGGACTAGCGGTAGCGGAGCAGTTCTTC. Translating it yields CASSEGLAVAEQFF.

CDR3 residues: CASNSREGAFF. The CDR3 bases are TGTGCCAGCAACTCCAGGGAGGGAGCTTTCTTT. The V call is TRBV28, the J call TRBJ1-1, with a tentative D call TRBD1 (5 bases). The V gene's germline CDR1 is MDHEN and CDR2 SYDVKM. The CDR3 is 11 amino acids. The V end was cut by 7 bases, the J end by 10 bases, with 13 bases between.

The chain is built from TRBV7-2 and TRBJ2-5; D is uncertain. Germline assignment: CDR1 SGHTA and CDR2 FQGNSA. Trimming stripped 4 bases from V and 2 bases from J, with 11 bases between. CDR3 length: 14 amino acids. CDR3 residues: CASSSRLTQETQYF. The CDR3 bases are TGTGCCAGCAGCTCCCGACTGACTCAAGAGACCCAGTACTTC.

This clonotype was recorded a few times. The chain couples TRBV7-9 to TRBJ2-3; possible D gene TRBD2, 6 bases. Germline V gene data show CDR1 as SEHNR and CDR2 as FQNEAQ (reference sequence). Trimming left V 5 bases short and J 4 bases short, with 13 bases between. This CDR3 is built from 14 residues. CDR3 amino acids: CASSPGLSADTQYF. The CDR3 nucleotides are TGTGCCAGCAGCCCGGGACTTAGCGCAGATACGCAGTATTTT.

This clonotype turned up a few times. V and J are TRBV4-1 and TRBJ2-6; a weak D match, TRBD1 (6 bases). Germline V gene lookup returns CDR1 MGHRA and CDR2 YSYEKL. This CDR3 comprises 19 residues. Between the trimmed V and J ends, which lost 2 bases and 1 base, there was a span of 18 bases. CDR3 region: CASSQPTGLSKSGANVLTF. CDR3 DNA: TGCGCCAGCAGCCAACCGACAGGACTGAGCAAATCTGGGGCCAACGTCCTGACTTTC.

This clonotype showed up many times. The chain carries TRBV4-2 and TRBJ2-5; 7 bases match TRBD2. The CDR3 has 14 residues. Germline CDR1 reads LGHNA; CDR2 reads YNFKEQ. J was trimmed by 1 base and V by 3 bases; bases with no gene match: 2. The chain's CDR3 is CASSQTGGQETQYF. The CDR3 region has the DNA TGTGCCAGCAGCCAGACGGGGGGCCAAGAGACCCAGTACTTC.

There are a few counts of this clonotype. J is TRBJ1-1 and V is TRBV29-1; D is possibly TRBD1 (5 bases). This CDR3 is 13 amino acids long. V lost 5 bases, J lost 2 bases, and 12 bases lay in between. CDR1 is SQVTM, CDR2 ANQGSEA, per germline. The CDR3 DNA reads as TGCAGCGTTATCGGACACCGTAACACTGAAGCTTTCTTT. Its protein is CSVIGHRNTEAFF.

This clonotype was seen at least ten times. This sequence joins TRBV7-2 and TRBJ2-4; D gene ambiguous. The V end was cut by 5 bases, the J end by 5 bases, with 13 bases between. Looked up from germline, CDR1 is SGHTA and CDR2 is FQGNSA. This CDR3 region has 14 residues. CDR3 protein: CASSRTSKENIQYF. The CDR3 DNA follows: TGTGCCAGCAGCCGGACGTCTAAGGAAAACATTCAGTACTTC.

This clonotype was seen a handful of times. J is TRBJ1-1 and V is TRBV11-3; no clear D gene. The germline V and J ends were trimmed by 6 bases and 0 bases, with 8 bases remaining between them. The length of the CDR3 is 13 residues. Germline CDR1 is SGHNT and CDR2 is YENEEA. This CDR3 reads CASSDTMNTEAFF. For the CDR3, the DNA is TGTGCCAGCAGTGACACCATGAACACTGAAGCTTTCTTT.